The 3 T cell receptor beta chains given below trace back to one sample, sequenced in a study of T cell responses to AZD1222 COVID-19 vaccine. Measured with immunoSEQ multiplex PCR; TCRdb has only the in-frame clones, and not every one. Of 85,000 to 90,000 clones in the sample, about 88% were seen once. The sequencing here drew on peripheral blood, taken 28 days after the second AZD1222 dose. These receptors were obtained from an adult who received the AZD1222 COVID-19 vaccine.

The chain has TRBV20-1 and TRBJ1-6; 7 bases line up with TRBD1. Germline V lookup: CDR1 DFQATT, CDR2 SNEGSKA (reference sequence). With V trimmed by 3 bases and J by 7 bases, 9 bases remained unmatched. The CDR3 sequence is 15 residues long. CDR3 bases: TGCAGTGCTAGTGGTAGGGGACAGTCCAATTCACCCCTCCACTTT. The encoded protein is CSASGRGQSNSPLHF.

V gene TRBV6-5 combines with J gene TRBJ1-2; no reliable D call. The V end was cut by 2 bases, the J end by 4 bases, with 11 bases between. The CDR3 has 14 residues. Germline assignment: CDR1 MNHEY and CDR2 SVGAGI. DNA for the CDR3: TGTGCCAGCAGTTACGAGGAGGGCCTCTATGGCTACACCTTC. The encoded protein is CASSYEEGLYGYTF.

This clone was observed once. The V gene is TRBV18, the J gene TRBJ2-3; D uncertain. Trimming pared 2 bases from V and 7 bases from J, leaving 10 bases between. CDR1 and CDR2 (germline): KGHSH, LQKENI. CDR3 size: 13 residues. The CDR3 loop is CASSPGLTNTQYF. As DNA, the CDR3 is TGTGCCAGCTCACCAGGGCTTACCAATACGCAGTATTTT.